What follows are 27 T cell receptor beta chains derived from one specimen sequenced in a study of blood T cell repertoires in COVID-19. Clones were read by immunoSEQ multiplex PCR, and TCRdb kept only the in-frame ones, dropping some. The sample includes about 77,000 clones, roughly nine tenths of them seen just once. Sequenced sample: peripheral blood. Receptors were obtained from an elderly woman with active or convalescent COVID-19.

The V gene is TRBV6-2 or TRBV6-3, the J gene TRBJ2-7; a weak D match, TRBD1 (6 bases). The CDR3 contains 12 residues. Germline V lookup: CDR1 MNHEY, CDR2 SVGEGT. The V gene lost 5 bases and the J gene lost 5 bases, with 10 bases spanning the gap. CDR3 in amino acids: CASSGDRHEQYF. CDR3 sequence (DNA): TGTGCCAGCAGTGGCGACAGGCACGAGCAGTACTTC.

The chain employs TRBV2 and TRBJ2-7, with a possible D match to TRBD2 (6 bases). V was cut by 3 bases and J by 4 bases, with 7 bases left in between. Germline CDR1 reads SNHLY; CDR2 reads FYNNEI. The CDR3 totals 12 residues. CDR3: CASSDRGYEQYF. The CDR3 nucleotides are TGTGCCAGCAGTGACCGGGGGTACGAGCAGTACTTC.

This chain uses TRBV28 with TRBJ2-2; possibly TRBD1 for D (6 bases). V lost 5 bases and J lost 6, with 13 bases in between. This CDR3 has 14 residues. The germline V gene encodes CDR1 MDHEN and CDR2 SYDVKM. The CDR3 region is CASSTGSGAGELFF. CDR3 in DNA: TGTGCCAGCAGTACAGGGTCTGGGGCCGGGGAGCTGTTTTTT.

This chain links TRBV29-1 with TRBJ1-3, with a tentative D call TRBD1 (6 bases). Germline values: CDR1 SQVTM, CDR2 ANQGSEA. This CDR3 has 14 amino acids. With 4 bases removed from V and 0 bases from J, the gap between germline ends came to 10 bases. DNA for the CDR3: TGCAGCGTTGCCCCAGGGGCCTCTGGAAACACCATATATTTT. Its translation: CSVAPGASGNTIYF.

The V and J genes are TRBV21-1 and TRBJ1-2; TRBD1 is the table's D call, not checked against the DNA. TRBV21-1 is annotated as a pseudogene. The CDR3 consists of 15 residues. CDR3 in amino acids: CASSSSTDRARGYTF. The CDR3 DNA is TGTGCCAGCAGCTCCTCCACCGACAGGGCCCGAGGCTACACCTTC.

The chain joins TRBV6-4 to TRBJ1-2, with unresolved D. The CDR3 consists of 14 residues. The V gene lost 10 bases and the J gene lost 4 bases, with 19 bases spanning the gap. Per germline, CDR1 MRHNA and CDR2 SNTAGT. The CDR3 region has the DNA TGTGCCAAATCCGCTCCAGCCGGAGGCTATGGCTACACCTTC. Translation gives CAKSAPAGGYGYTF.

This sequence joins TRBV6-5 and TRBJ1-1, with a weak D call TRBD1 (5 bases). CDR1 and CDR2 (germline): MNHEY, SVGAGI. The CDR3 has 16 amino acids. Trimming left V 2 bases short and J 0 bases short, with 13 bases between. As DNA, the CDR3 is TGTGCCAGCAGTTACGTTAGGGGCGGCTTGAACACTGAAGCTTTCTTT. Translating gives CASSYVRGGLNTEAFF.

V and J are TRBV6-5 and TRBJ1-6; D gene ambiguous. Deletions cut 5 bases from V and 6 bases from J, with 8 bases between. From germline, CDR1 is MNHEY and CDR2 SVGAGI. The CDR3 totals 13 residues. CDR3 coding DNA: TGTGCCAGCAGTATCTACCCTAATTCACCCCTCCACTTT. This codes for CASSIYPNSPLHF.

The V call is TRBV4-1, the J call TRBJ1-5; D remains unclear. V was cut by 6 bases and J by 4 bases, with 16 bases left in between. The CDR3 loop spans 15 amino acids. CDR1 is MGHRA, CDR2 YSYEKL, per germline. CDR3 sequence: CASRAGPISNQPQHF. DNA of the CDR3: TGCGCCAGCAGGGCGGGTCCAATCAGTAATCAGCCCCAGCATTTT.

The J gene is TRBJ2-4, the V gene TRBV13; 9 bases agree with TRBD1. The CDR3 runs 15 residues. Germline lookup yields CDR1 PRHDT and CDR2 FYEKMQ (reference sequence). The ends lost 3 bases at V and 4 bases at J; junction bases unmatched: 4. The CDR3 protein is CASSLDRGAKNIQYF. The CDR3 region has the DNA TGTGCCAGCAGCTTGGACAGGGGCGCAAAAAACATTCAGTACTTC.

The V call is TRBV5-1, the J call TRBJ1-4, with a weak D call TRBD1 (5 bases). CDR3 size: 14 residues. Trimming took 0 bases from V and 8 from J, leaving 11 bases between them. Germline CDR1 SGHRS, CDR2 YFSETQ. CDR3 nucleotide sequence: TGCGCCAGCAGCTTGGGCAGGGTGGAAGAAAAACTGTTTTTT. Its protein is CASSLGRVEEKLFF.

The V gene is TRBV27, the J gene TRBJ1-1, with 7 bases matching TRBD1. The CDR3 loop spans 14 amino acids. The germline V gene encodes CDR1 MNHEY and CDR2 SMNVEV (reference sequence). The J segment lost 4 bases and the V segment lost 3 bases, leaving 5 bases of the junction unmatched. CDR3 protein: CASSLGGTVTEAFF. The CDR3 DNA reads as TGTGCCAGCAGTTTGGGTGGGACAGTCACTGAAGCTTTCTTT.

The rearrangement links TRBV5-1 to TRBJ2-1, with TRBD1 as a possible D gene (5 bases). V was pared by 0 bases and J by 5 bases, with 12 bases between. CDR3 length: 15 residues. Per germline, CDR1 SGHRS and CDR2 YFSETQ. The CDR3 loop reads CASSLVQGRHNEQFF. The CDR3 DNA reads TGCGCCAGCAGCTTGGTTCAGGGTCGCCACAATGAGCAGTTCTTC.

CDR3 nucleotides: TGTGCCAGCAGCTTAGCAGCGGGGGGAGTGGAGACCCAGTACTTC. Translated, it gives CASSLAAGGVETQYF. The J gene is TRBJ2-5, the V gene TRBV11-2, with TRBD2 identical over 9 bases. V was pared by 1 base and J by 5 bases, with 5 bases of the junction left unmatched. This CDR3 is built from 15 residues. CDR1 and CDR2 (germline): SGHAT, FQNNGV.

The rearrangement links TRBV11-3 to TRBJ2-4; D is ambiguous. Germline values: CDR1 SGHNT, CDR2 YENEEA. V shed 5 bases and J shed 6 bases, with 11 bases lying between them. There are 13 residues in the CDR3. CDR3 in DNA: TGTGCCAGCAGCCTTACTGCATTAAACATTCAGTACTTC. Translation: CASSLTALNIQYF.

The chain combines TRBV10-3 with TRBJ1-6, with D uncertain. This CDR3 has 14 amino acids. V lost 2 bases and J 9 bases, leaving 11 bases between the germline ends. CDR1 is ENHRY and CDR2 is SYGVKD in the germline V gene. The CDR3 coding sequence is TGTGCCATCAGTGAGGGCCAGGTTAGTTCACCCCTCCACTTT. This sequence encodes CAISEGQVSSPLHF.

This chain connects TRBV11-2 to TRBJ1-2, with D unresolved. The CDR3 sequence is 15 residues long. Germline CDR1 is SGHAT and CDR2 is FQNNGV. V was cut by 2 bases and J by 3 bases, with 13 bases left in between. DNA for the CDR3: TGTGCCAGCAGCTTAACATTCAGCCAGGACTATGGCTACACCTTC. Translated: CASSLTFSQDYGYTF.

The chain carries TRBV28 and TRBJ1-2, with a tentative D call TRBD1 (6 bases). V lost 2 bases and J lost 7, with 14 bases in between. The CDR3 length is 14 residues. Germline V gene data show CDR1 as MDHEN and CDR2 as SYDVKM. DNA of the CDR3: TGTGCCAGCAGTTTAAGCCAGGGGTACTCTGGCTACACCTTC. Its translation is CASSLSQGYSGYTF.

The chain uses TRBV2 and TRBJ2-2, with TRBD1 as a possible D gene (6 bases). The CDR3 has 15 amino acids. Per the germline V gene, CDR1 is SNHLY and CDR2 is FYNNEI. V was shortened by 8 bases and J by 5 bases, with 18 bases between the two germline ends. CDR3: CASRPRQGRTGELFF. CDR3 in DNA: TGTGCCAGCCGCCCTAGGCAGGGGCGAACCGGGGAGCTGTTTTTT.

A few counts support this clone. The genes are TRBV28 and TRBJ1-2; D possibly corresponds to TRBD1 (6 bases). Germline-derived CDR1 and CDR2 are MDHEN and SYDVKM. The germline V and J ends were trimmed by 3 bases and 5 bases, with 13 bases remaining between them. This CDR3 has 14 amino acids. The CDR3 region has the DNA TGTGCCAGCAGTTTCGTGGTAGGGGGATATGGCTACACCTTC. Residues: CASSFVVGGYGYTF.

The gene calls are TRBV5-1 and TRBJ2-1; D might be TRBD2 (6 bases). Between the trimmed V and J ends, which lost 3 bases and 1 base, there was a span of 17 bases. The CDR3 length is 17 residues. CDR1 and CDR2 from the germline V gene are SGHRS and YFSETQ. The chain's CDR3 is CASSWGGGQRSYNEQFF. The DNA for the CDR3 is TGCGCCAGCAGCTGGGGAGGTGGGCAGAGATCCTACAATGAGCAGTTCTTC. Using reference TRBV5-1 and TRBJ2-1 for the parts outside the CDR3, the full variable domain is KAGVTQTPRYLIKTRGQQVTLSCSPISGHRSVSWYQQTPGQGLQFLFEYFSETQRNKGNFPGRFSGRQFSNSRSEMNVSTLELGDSALYLCASSWGGGQRSYNEQFFGPGTRLTVL.

This clone was detected a few times. The V and J genes are TRBV4-2 and TRBJ2-3; TRBD1 is a possible D gene (5 bases). Germline CDR1 reads LGHNA; CDR2 reads YNFKEQ. This CDR3 is built from 13 residues. Trimming cost V 0 bases and J 5 bases, with 6 bases left between them. CDR3 coding DNA: TGTGCCAGCAGCCAAGATACAGGAGATACGCAGTATTTT. Translated, it gives CASSQDTGDTQYF.

The V call is TRBV6-5, the J call TRBJ2-3; D not resolved. The CDR3 spans 14 residues. The germline CDR1 and CDR2 sequences are MNHEY and SVGAGI. V lost 0 bases, J lost 0 bases, and 4 bases lay in between. The CDR3 sequence: CASSYSRSTDTQYF. The CDR3 DNA reads as TGTGCCAGCAGTTACTCGAGGAGCACAGATACGCAGTATTTT.

J is TRBJ1-6 and V is TRBV7-9; tentative D call: TRBD1 (5 bases). The germline gives CDR1 SEHNR, CDR2 FQNEAQ (reference sequence). Trimming removed 2 bases at V and 9 bases at J, with 11 bases between. The CDR3 has 14 residues. In nucleotides, the CDR3 is TGTGCCAGCAGCTTACGACAGTCAAGTTCACCCCTCCACTTT. Translation gives CASSLRQSSSPLHF.

V and J are TRBV6-5 and TRBJ2-1; D is possibly TRBD2 (7 bases). CDR3 length equals 13 residues. CDR1 is MNHEY and CDR2 is SVGAGI in the germline V gene. The CDR3 DNA is TGTGAAGTGGGGGGGGCGGAAAGGAATGAGCAGTTCTTC. This encodes CEVGGAERNEQFF.

This clone was observed a handful of times. The J gene is TRBJ1-5, the V gene TRBV30, with 9 nucleotides matching TRBD1. The junction had 4 bases not matched to a gene; V was cut back by 7 bases and J by 6 bases. In germline, CDR1 is GTSNPN, CDR2 SVGIG (reference sequence). The CDR3 sequence is 12 residues long. CDR3 protein: CASGQGGQPQHF. DNA for the CDR3: TGTGCCTCGGGACAGGGCGGTCAGCCCCAGCATTTT.

This chain uses TRBV7-3 with TRBJ2-3; 8 nucleotides agree with TRBD1. With 4 bases clipped from V and 0 bases from J, the junction kept 0 bases outside the gene matches. The CDR3 totals 14 residues. Germline loops: CDR1 SGHTA, CDR2 FQGTGA. This CDR3 reads CASSWTGSTDTQYF. Here the CDR3 DNA reads TGTGCCAGCAGCTGGACAGGGAGCACAGATACGCAGTATTTT.